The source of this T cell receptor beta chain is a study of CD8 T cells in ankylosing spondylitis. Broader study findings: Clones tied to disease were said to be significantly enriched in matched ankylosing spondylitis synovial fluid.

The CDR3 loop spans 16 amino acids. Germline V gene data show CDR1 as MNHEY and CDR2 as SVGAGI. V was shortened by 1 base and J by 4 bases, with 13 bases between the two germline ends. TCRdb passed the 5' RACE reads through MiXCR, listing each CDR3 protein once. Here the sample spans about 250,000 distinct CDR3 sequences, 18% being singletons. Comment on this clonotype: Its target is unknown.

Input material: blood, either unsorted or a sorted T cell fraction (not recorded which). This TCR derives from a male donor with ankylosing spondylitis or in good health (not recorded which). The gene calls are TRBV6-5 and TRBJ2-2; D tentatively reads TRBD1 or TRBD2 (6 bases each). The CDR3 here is CASSYFGGAGTGELFF. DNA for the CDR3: TGTGCCAGCAGTTACTTCGGGGGCGCGGGCACCGGGGAGCTGTTTTTT.